This T cell receptor (beta chain) came from a study of Graves' ophthalmopathy and Graves' hyperthyroidism (dated 2018 in TCRdb). Some background on the complete study: Hyperthyroidism was defined as stable when no progression to ophthalmopathy occurred within 18 months of follow-up. To tell Graves' ophthalmopathy apart from Graves' hyperthyroidism, and to predict which patients would progress to ophthalmopathy, the study relied on TCR beta repertoire signatures. In total, 120 to 150 blood samples were TCR-sequenced: approximately 42 ophthalmopathy, approximately 75 hyperthyroidism and approximately 17 hyperthyroidism-to-ophthalmopathy patients. A discovery set of about a hundred patients (around 45 ophthalmopathy, some 58 stable hyperthyroidism) was enrolled to explore V-J signatures distinguishing ophthalmopathy from hyperthyroidism. An independent validation cohort comprised 18 hyperthyroidism patients and 17 patients who later progressed from hyperthyroidism to ophthalmopathy. In over 5 hyperthyroidism patients, the T-cell repertoire of thyroid tissue was compared with the T-cell repertoire of blood. Following sample collection, hyperthyroidism patients were given methimazole at a starting dose of 30 mg daily, and ophthalmopathy patients were given high-dose intravenous methylprednisolone. General conclusions and limits of the study: No statistical method was used to predetermine the sample size, and group allocation was not hidden from the investigators. Ophthalmopathy was separated from stable hyperthyroidism by the 13-signature model with roughly 88% sensitivity and roughly 82% specificity in cross-validation and with 80%/75% in the test set. In validation, the model predicted ophthalmopathy progression with about 71% sensitivity and approximately 78% specificity; about a dozen predicted patients were CT-confirmed with GO in a median of around 6 months. Most expanded thyroid clonotypes with frequency above 0.001 were also detected in blood, suggesting blood repertoires may reflect the thyroid immune response.

This clonotype was seen repeatedly, ten times or more. No antigen is known for it. No quality values exist for individual bases; no much larger clone is one base distant. The CDR3 measures 14 amino acids from cysteine to phenylalanine. CDR3 DNA is the only sequence kept; it has 42 bases, read in frame from the first base. V and J are truncated by 7 bases and 1 base respectively, leaving an intervening sequence of 17 bases. The CDR1 and CDR2 encoded by the germline V gene are SQVTM and ANQGSEA. Hyperthyroidism patients were newly diagnosed, with disease duration under 2 months, and aged 18 to 65 years. Patients were excluded if they had other autoimmune diseases, uncontrolled infections, pregnancy or lactation. Diagnosis relied on clinical symptoms, serum thyroxine, TRAb, thyroid ultrasound and orbital computed tomography. Total RNA was extracted using Trizol reagent, and RNA quality was checked on an Agilent 2100 Bioanalyzer.

For repertoire sequencing, TCR beta CDR3 regions were amplified from RNA transcripts. The first round was an RT-PCR using HTBI primers with the Qiagen OneStep RT-PCR kit, and this first round was followed by a second-round multiplex PCR, then size selection and purification. Libraries were sequenced on an Illumina HiSeq2000 using paired-end 100 bp reads. The source study handled its data this way. Reads were processed with SOAPnuke, discarding reads with adapters, uncalled bases, mean Phred below 15, or no exact constant-primer or identifier match. COPE v1.2.5 was used to merge the high-quality paired reads. Each unique nucleotide sequence was treated as a clonotype, and MiTCR v1.1 was used to align the clonotypes to the IMGT TRB V, D and J references. Analysis was restricted to V-J combinations with a frequency above 0.0001, which covered 98% to 99.2% of repertoires. For each V-J combination, a TCR clonal expansion and chaos score was defined as the ratio of F50 clonal expansion to chaos observed in the TCRdist matrix. Features were reduced by Welch's t-statistics and random forest to around 13 V-J combinations, which fed a naive Bayes classifier. The similarity between thyroid and blood repertoires was quantified using the Morisita-Horn index. TCRdb itself trimmed the public reads at Q25 with fastp, ran MiXCR and retained productive beta chains. CDR3 protein sequences are deduplicated, and each keeps its most common genes and DNA. TCRdb assigned the V and J calls; the authors' analysis was not used. Counted in this sample were about 500,000 distinct CDR3 sequences; about 40% of them appeared once. About 4.2% of the sample is in the top ten clones.

The sequenced sample was peripheral blood or thyroid tissue (not recorded which). Recombination joined TRBV29-1 with TRBJ2-7; matching of 6 bases hints at TRBD2 as the D gene. The TCR sequence derives from an adult man with Graves' hyperthyroidism. In nucleotide form, the sequence is TGCAGCGCCGGGGGTCTAGGACAATCCTACGAGCAGTACTTC. Its protein is CSAGGLGQSYEQYF.